This T cell receptor beta chain emerged from a study of CD8+CD57+ T cells in acquired aplastic anemia. Points from the study as a whole: Roughly 29 was the count of CD8+ CDR3 sequences that patients shared with controls.

Patients chosen for sequencing had CD8+CD57+ cells that had expanded, as shown by flow cytometry. No therapy had been given to the patients at the time of blood sampling. In regard to this clonotype: Its antigen is undetermined.

TCR beta VDJ and CDR3 profiles were obtained from a genomic DNA template. TCRdb reprocessed the reads via MiXCR and lists one record per CDR3 protein. Here the sample spans 180,000 or so distinct CDR3 sequences, about half being singletons. J was trimmed by 8 bases and V by 9 bases; bases with no gene match: 5. Germline values: CDR1 KGHDR, CDR2 SFDVKD. The CDR3 sequence is 11 residues long. This TCR derives from a human donor with aplastic anemia. This rearrangement joins TRBV24-1 to TRBJ1-1, with 7 nucleotides matching TRBD1. The sample taken for sequencing was sorted CD4+, CD8+, or CD8+CD57+ T cells (not recorded which) from PBMCs. The CDR3 spells CATARGGEAFF. The DNA of the CDR3 is TGTGCCACCGCGAGAGGGGGCGAAGCTTTCTTT.